Sequencing of this TCR beta chain was carried out in a study of T cells in localized non-small cell lung cancer. Study results and limitations: Median detection of top 100 tumor clones in adjacent lung was around 59 clones.

Regarding this clone: Its specificity is unknown.

The repertoire was sequenced with immunoSEQ multiplex PCR; TCRdb's copy has only in-frame clones and lacks some. The repertoire consists of roughly 2,300 clones, with around a quarter occurring once and the leading ten covering about a sixth. The CDR3 is 15 amino acids. The germline V gene encodes CDR1 SGDLS and CDR2 YYNGEE. Trimming took 1 base from V and 7 from J, leaving 15 bases between them. The clonotype originates from a woman aged 40 to 75 with stage II lung adenocarcinoma. Material: lung tumor tissue, obtained before any cancer treatment. The chain has TRBV9 and TRBJ2-1; a weak D match, TRBD2 (6 bases). CDR3 coding DNA: TGTGCCAGCAGCGTACAAGGCGGGGCGCGGAATGAGCAGTTCTTC. Encoded protein: CASSVQGGARNEQFF.